These 21 T cell receptor beta chains were sequenced from one sample in a study of response to subunit inactivated influenza vaccine. MiXCR, run by TCRdb on the RT-PCR reads, gives a single entry per CDR3 protein. The sample includes 500,000 to 600,000 distinct CDR3 sequences, roughly 10% of them seen just once. These data also formed part of another study, on T cells expressing NK-cell markers. From that study: Libraries used 5'RACE template switching adding universal primer site and UMIs.

The specimen comprised PBMCs from blood, sampled on the day of vaccination. Receptor source: a man aged 50-60 years who received an inactivated influenza vaccine.

This chain uses TRBV28 with TRBJ2-7; TRBD2 matches 9 bases. CDR1 and CDR2 from the germline V gene are MDHEN and SYDVKM. This CDR3 spans 13 amino acids. The ends lost 6 bases at V and 5 bases at J; junction bases unmatched: 5. As DNA, the CDR3 is TGTGCCAGCAGAATTAGCGGGAGCCACGAGCAGTACTTC. This encodes CASRISGSHEQYF. Looking up the rest from reference TRBV28 and TRBJ2-7 gives the full variable domain: DVKVTQSSRYLVKRTGEKVFLECVQDMDHENMFWYRQDPGLGLRLIYFSYDVKMKEKGDIPEGYSVSREKKERFSLILESASTNQTSMYLCASRISGSHEQYFGPGTRLTVT.

In its sample, this clonotype was seen a few times. The gene calls are TRBV15 and TRBJ2-2; 11 positions match TRBD2. The CDR3 is 19 residues long. The germline CDR1 and CDR2 sequences are LNHNV and YYDKDF (reference sequence). Trimming cost V 2 bases and J 0 bases; bases outside gene matches: 8. CDR3 sequence: CATSRLLAGGSANTGELFF. CDR3 sequence (DNA): TGTGCCACCAGCAGACTTCTAGCGGGGGGCTCCGCGAACACCGGGGAGCTGTTTTTT.

This clonotype was observed many times. The chain combines TRBV12-3 or TRBV12-4 with TRBJ1-2; D uncertain. CDR3 length: 14 amino acids. V was shortened by 4 bases and J by 0 bases, with 9 bases between the two germline ends. This CDR3 reads CASSSPPANYGYTF. The DNA for the CDR3 is TGTGCCAGCAGTTCCCCACCCGCTAACTATGGCTACACCTTC.

The chain uses TRBV14 and TRBJ2-2; D is tentatively TRBD1 or TRBD2 (5 bases each). The germline V and J ends were trimmed by 6 bases and 7 bases, with 15 bases remaining between them. CDR1 and CDR2 (germline): SGHDN, FVKESK. This CDR3 spans 14 amino acids. CDR3 nucleotide sequence: TGTGCCAGCAGACTCGACGGGGCCTTCGGGGAGCTGTTTTTT. Its protein product is CASRLDGAFGELFF. Looking up the rest from reference TRBV14 and TRBJ2-2 gives the full variable domain: EAGVTQFPSHSVIEKGQTVTLRCDPISGHDNLYWYRRVMGKEIKFLLHFVKESKQDESGMPNNRFLAERTGGTYSTLKVQPAELEDSGVYFCASRLDGAFGELFFGEGSRLTVL.

A few counts support this clonotype. The chain carries TRBV7-9 and TRBJ2-3, with TRBD2 identical over 8 bases. Looked up from germline, CDR1 is SEHNR and CDR2 is FQNEAQ (reference sequence). Trimming removed 8 bases from V and 0 bases from J; junction bases left unmatched: 4. The CDR3 has 14 amino acids. The CDR3 loop reads CASDSGVSTDTQYF. CDR3 coding DNA: TGTGCCAGCGATAGCGGGGTGAGCACAGATACGCAGTATTTT. Full variable domain (remainder filled in from reference TRBV7-9 and TRBJ2-3): DTGVSQNPRHKITKRGQNVTFRCDPISEHNRLYWYRQTLGQGPEFLTYFQNEAQLEKSRLLSDRFSAERPKGSFSTLEIQRTEQGDSAMYLCASDSGVSTDTQYFGPGTRLTVL.

This clonotype was detected a few times. The chain is built from TRBV12-3 or TRBV12-4 and TRBJ2-7, with 8 bases matching TRBD1. The CDR3 length is 17 residues. V lost 1 base, J lost 2 bases, and 10 bases stayed unmatched. The CDR3 is CASSLGQWTGIPYEQYF. The CDR3 DNA reads TGTGCCAGCAGTTTAGGTCAATGGACAGGGATTCCCTACGAGCAGTACTTC.

V and J are TRBV7-8 and TRBJ2-1, with D unresolved. There are 15 residues in the CDR3. V lost 1 base to trimming and J lost 5 bases, with 12 bases between them. Germline V gives CDR1 SGHVS, CDR2 FQNEAQ. CDR3 bases: TGTGCCAGCAGCTTAGGCAGTAGTGGGAACAATGAGCAGTTCTTC. Translating it yields CASSLGSSGNNEQFF.

Only a few counts were recorded for this clonotype. The rearrangement links TRBV5-4 to TRBJ2-3; TRBD2 matches 13 bases. The trim removed 0 bases at V and 0 bases at J, leaving 1 base unmatched. Germline V gene data show CDR1 as SGHNT and CDR2 as YYREEE (reference sequence). The CDR3 has 17 amino acids. The CDR3 nucleotides are TGTGCCAGCAGCTTGGGACTAGCGGGGGGTAGCACAGATACGCAGTATTTT. Amino acid sequence: CASSLGLAGGSTDTQYF. Using reference TRBV5-4 and TRBJ2-3 for the parts outside the CDR3, the full variable domain is ETGVTQSPTHLIKTRGQQVTLRCSSQSGHNTVSWYQQALGQGPQFIFQYYREEENGRGNFPPRFSGLQFPNYSSELNVNALELDDSALYLCASSLGLAGGSTDTQYFGPGTRLTVL.

This clonotype was counted between two and nine times. V usage is TRBV7-2 and J usage is TRBJ1-2, with 7 bases aligning to TRBD1. Germline V lookup: CDR1 SGHTA, CDR2 FQGNSA. The J segment lost 6 bases and the V segment lost 5 bases, leaving 6 bases of the junction unmatched. The CDR3 runs to 13 residues. The CDR3 reads CASSIGQAHGYTF. CDR3 in DNA: TGTGCCAGCAGCATAGGACAGGCGCATGGCTACACCTTC.

At least ten counts were recorded for this clonotype. V usage is TRBV6-1 and J usage is TRBJ1-5; D gene unclear. Germline CDR1 MNHNS, CDR2 SASEGT. The ends were cut back, 8 bases at V and 0 bases at J, with 14 bases in the middle. The CDR3 has 15 amino acids. The chain's CDR3 is CASALMAYSNQPQHF. CDR3 bases: TGTGCCAGCGCCTTGATGGCATATAGCAATCAGCCCCAGCATTTT.

This chain links TRBV11-3 with TRBJ2-1, with 7 bases lining up with TRBD2. The CDR3 extends over 15 amino acids. The V gene's germline CDR1 is SGHNT and CDR2 YENEEA. With 6 bases clipped from V and 6 bases from J, the junction kept 11 bases outside the gene matches. The CDR3 sequence is CASSPGVRGGNEQFF. Written as DNA, the CDR3 is TGTGCCAGCAGTCCCGGTGTACGCGGGGGCAATGAGCAGTTCTTC. The full variable domain, rest sourced from reference TRBV11-3 and TRBJ2-1, is EAGVVQSPRYKIIEKKQPVAFWCNPISGHNTLYWYLQNLGQGPELLIRYENEEAVDDSQLPKDRFSAERLKGVDSTLKIQPAELGDSAVYLCASSPGVRGGNEQFFGPGTRLTVL.

The chain links TRBV7-3 to TRBJ2-7, with 9 bases identical to TRBD1. The CDR3 extends over 13 amino acids. Germline CDR1 SGHTA, CDR2 FQGTGA. J gave up 6 bases and V 4 bases, and 4 bases lay outside the gene matches. The CDR3 DNA is TGTGCCAGCAGCTCCGACAGGGGGGGCGAGCAGTACTTC. It translates to CASSSDRGGEQYF.

A single count supports this clonotype. This could be a read error, since a much larger clone is one nucleotide away. The chain couples TRBV5-1 to TRBJ2-1; TRBD1 might be the D (5 bases). Trimming removed 1 base at V and 7 bases at J, with 12 bases between. CDR1 is SGHRS and CDR2 is YFSETQ in the germline V gene. The CDR3 contains 14 residues. CDR3 in amino acids: CASSLRIGVNEQFF. The CDR3 DNA sequence: TGCGCCAGCAGCTTGAGGATAGGGGTGAATGAGCAGTTCTTC.

This clonotype has more than one count but fewer than ten. The chain has TRBV28 and TRBJ2-1; either TRBD1 or TRBD2 may fit D (5 bases each). Trimming removed 5 bases at V and 8 bases at J, with 22 bases between. The CDR3 contains 16 residues. Germline CDR1 MDHEN, CDR2 SYDVKM. The chain's CDR3 is CASSTPRDRRRYEQFF. Written as DNA, the CDR3 is TGTGCCAGCAGTACCCCCCGGGACCGGCGTAGGTATGAGCAGTTCTTC.

This clonotype occurred a few times. V usage is TRBV10-3 and J usage is TRBJ2-1, with 9 bases aligning to TRBD2. The CDR3 extends over 17 amino acids. CDR1 is ENHRY, CDR2 SYGVKD, per germline. V lost 0 bases, J lost 7 bases, and 10 bases stayed unmatched. CDR3 in amino acids: CAISESREREAWNEQFF. The CDR3 nucleotides are TGTGCCATCAGTGAGTCCAGGGAGCGGGAGGCCTGGAATGAGCAGTTCTTC.

There are a few counts of this clonotype. This chain links TRBV9 with TRBJ2-3, with 10 bases that match TRBD2. In germline, CDR1 is SGDLS, CDR2 YYNGEE. The junction had 6 bases not matched to a gene; V was cut back by 0 bases and J by 2 bases. This CDR3 contains 17 residues. This CDR3 is CASSVGGAGGLTDTQYF. The CDR3 DNA follows: TGTGCCAGCAGCGTAGGTGGAGCGGGGGGGCTCACAGATACGCAGTATTTT.

The chain couples TRBV5-1 to TRBJ2-1; D is perhaps TRBD2 (6 bases). Germline loops: CDR1 SGHRS, CDR2 YFSETQ. The CDR3 loop spans 15 amino acids. V lost 2 bases and J 8 bases, leaving 17 bases between the germline ends. The CDR3 nucleotides are TGCGCCAGCAGCTTCAGACTAGAAACCGGTGATGAGCAGTTCTTC. It specifies CASSFRLETGDEQFF.

This clonotype was counted only a few times. The gene calls are TRBV18 and TRBJ2-7; D may be TRBD2 (6 bases). This CDR3 contains 16 residues. Germline V gene sequence: CDR1 KGHSH, CDR2 LQKENI. The V end lost 2 bases, the J end lost 6 bases, and 20 bases lay between the germline ends. CDR3 region: CASSPSVGGLGSEQYF. In nucleotides, the CDR3 is TGTGCCAGCTCACCATCTGTGGGAGGCCTGGGAAGCGAGCAGTACTTC.

This clonotype was picked up many times. V gene TRBV4-3 combines with J gene TRBJ2-3; D is uncertain. The CDR3 extends over 15 amino acids. Germline CDR1 LGHNA, CDR2 YSLEER. V lost 0 bases and J 1 base, leaving 8 bases between the germline ends. CDR3 in DNA: TGCGCCAGCAGCCAAGATTCGCAGGGCACAGATACGCAGTATTTT. Amino acid sequence: CASSQDSQGTDTQYF.

This clonotype was observed a few times. The chain uses TRBV20-1 and TRBJ2-3, with D possibly TRBD2 on 6 matching bases. V was clipped by 6 bases and J by 0 bases, with 16 bases between them. The germline CDR1 and CDR2 sequences are DFQATT and SNEGSKA (reference sequence). This CDR3 has 15 residues. The CDR3 DNA reads TGCAGTGCATCCGCTAGCGAGGTTAGCACAGATACGCAGTATTTT. It specifies CSASASEVSTDTQYF.

This clonotype has a handful of counts. The chain links TRBV7-9 to TRBJ2-6; D gene ambiguous. The V end was cut by 11 bases, the J end by 2 bases, with 10 bases between. This CDR3 has 13 amino acids. Germline V gene sequence: CDR1 SEHNR, CDR2 FQNEAQ (reference sequence). The CDR3 DNA reads TGTGCCGTATTTAAGGCTGGGGCCAACGTCCTGACTTTC. Translation: CAVFKAGANVLTF.